The 10 T cell receptor beta chains below come from one sample, sequenced in a study of blood T cell repertoires in COVID-19. Measured with immunoSEQ multiplex PCR; TCRdb has only the in-frame clones, and not every one. This table has about 240,000 clones, approximately 86% appearing once. The material sequenced was peripheral blood. The receptors shown here come from a man between 60 and 70 years old who had recovered from COVID-19.

V gene TRBV24-1 combines with J gene TRBJ2-1, with a possible D match to TRBD2 (6 bases). Trimming took 4 bases from V and 8 from J, leaving 20 bases between them. Germline CDR1 is KGHDR and CDR2 is SFDVKD. The CDR3 runs to 16 residues. CDR3 bases: TGTGCCACCAGTGAGGAGGGGTTAGAGGCCGAATATGAGCAGTTCTTC. Amino acids: CATSEEGLEAEYEQFF.

The chain employs TRBV3-1 (or the pseudogene TRBV3-2) and TRBJ2-7; perhaps TRBD1 as D (6 bases). The CDR3 is 15 residues long. Germline V lookup: CDR1 LGHDT, CDR2 YNNKEL (reference sequence). V lost 2 bases and J lost 2, with 13 bases in between. This CDR3 reads CASSQPGQSAYEQYF. CDR3 DNA: TGTGCCAGCAGCCAACCGGGACAATCCGCCTACGAGCAGTACTTC.

The rearrangement uses TRBV10-3 and TRBJ1-1; D unclear. The germline gives CDR1 ENHRY, CDR2 SYGVKD. Trimming pared 2 bases from V and 1 base from J, leaving 5 bases between. The CDR3 sequence is 13 residues long. The CDR3 is CAISETENTEAFF. As DNA, the CDR3 is TGTGCCATCAGTGAGACAGAGAACACTGAAGCTTTCTTT.

The V gene is TRBV5-6, the J gene TRBJ1-1; the match to TRBD1 covers 8 bases. V lost 6 bases to trimming and J lost 3 bases; unmatched junction nucleotides: 7. This CDR3 has 14 amino acids. Germline CDR1 is SGHDT and CDR2 is YYEEEE. CDR3 coding DNA: TGTGCCAGCACCACTGACAGGGGATACACTGAAGCTTTCTTT. Protein product: CASTTDRGYTEAFF.

Comments on this clone: Other DNA sequences in the same sample also yield this CDR3. In nucleotides, the CDR3 is TGCGCCAGCAGCTTACAGGGTGGCACTGAAGCTTTCTTT. Translating it yields CASSLQGGTEAFF. The genes are TRBV5-1 and TRBJ1-1, with D possibly TRBD1 on 6 matching bases. Germline lookup yields CDR1 SGHRS and CDR2 YFSETQ. CDR3 size: 13 residues. V was clipped by 2 bases and J by 4 bases, with 9 bases between them. The variable domain in full, with the rest retrieved from reference TRBV5-1 and TRBJ1-1, is KAGVTQTPRYLIKTRGQQVTLSCSPISGHRSVSWYQQTPGQGLQFLFEYFSETQRNKGNFPGRFSGRQFSNSRSEMNVSTLELGDSALYLCASSLQGGTEAFFGQGTRLTVV.

The gene calls are TRBV12-3 or TRBV12-4 and TRBJ1-3; no clear D gene. The CDR3 is 11 amino acids. Trimming pared 5 bases from V and 4 bases from J, leaving 3 bases between. The CDR3 DNA reads TGTGCCAGCAGTACAGGAAACACCATATATTTT. Protein: CASSTGNTIYF.

This clone showed up just once. The chain employs TRBV6-5 and TRBJ2-6; a weak D match, TRBD1 (6 bases). Germline V gives CDR1 MNHEY, CDR2 SVGAGI. Between the trimmed V and J ends, which lost 2 bases and 3 bases, there was a span of 8 bases. The CDR3 runs 15 residues. CDR3 region: CASSYTGFGANVLTF. DNA for the CDR3: TGTGCCAGCAGTTACACAGGGTTTGGGGCCAACGTCCTGACTTTC.

J is TRBJ2-1 and V is TRBV1; the table's D call TRBD2 went unverified against the DNA. TRBV1 is labeled a pseudogene. There are 15 residues in the CDR3. CDR3 sequence reads: CTSSQAASERNEQFF. The CDR3 region has the DNA TGCACCAGCAGCCAGGCGGCGTCCGAAAGGAATGAGCAGTTCTTC.

This clone has only one observation. The chain carries TRBV6-1 and TRBJ2-5; possible D gene TRBD2, 6 bases. V was clipped by 2 bases and J by 3 bases, with 16 bases between them. The CDR3 length is 16 residues. Germline loops: CDR1 MNHNS, CDR2 SASEGT. The CDR3 coding sequence is TGTGCCAGCAGTGAAAGGGGTGGTAGCGGAGAAGAGACCCAGTACTTC. It yields the protein CASSERGGSGEETQYF.

This chain uses TRBV4-1 with TRBJ2-7; TRBD2 agrees at 10 bases. This CDR3 spans 18 amino acids. With 1 base clipped from V and 3 bases from J, the junction kept 12 bases outside the gene matches. CDR1 and CDR2 from the germline V gene are MGHRA and YSYEKL. The CDR3 loop reads CASSQGLATSGRNYEQYF. Here the CDR3 DNA reads TGCGCCAGCAGCCAAGGGCTTGCGACTAGCGGGCGGAACTACGAGCAGTACTTC.